Sequencing of this T cell receptor (beta chain) was carried out in a study of blood T cell repertoires in COVID-19. On the study more broadly: Samples taken during acute and convalescent COVID-19 were collected in the United States, Italy and Spain. PBMCs, B-cell-depleted T cells, or T cells provided the cDNA or gDNA that made up the material.

Per germline, CDR1 SNHLY and CDR2 FYNNEI. The V gene lost 8 bases and the J gene lost 3 bases, with 10 bases spanning the gap. This CDR3 comprises 12 residues. Per the authors' pipeline: Researchers report that nucleated cell counts were estimated from reference gene primer amplification. The protocol was immunoSEQ multiplex PCR, while the TCRdb copy is restricted to in-frame clones and leaves out a portion. V and J calls plus clone size are reproduced from that table; the DNA served to infer D and trimming. Found here are about 140,000 clones, 80% to 90% of them singletons; the top ten hold 2% to 3%.

The receptor was isolated from a man aged 45-65 years with active COVID-19. The V call is TRBV2, the J call TRBJ2-5; no reliable D call. Sequenced sample: peripheral blood. CDR3 protein: CASQERKETQYF. In DNA, the CDR3 is TGTGCCAGCCAAGAGCGAAAAGAGACCCAGTACTTC.